A selection of T cell receptor beta chains follows, all from one sample in a study of blood T cell repertoires in COVID-19. The repertoire was sequenced with immunoSEQ multiplex PCR; TCRdb's copy has only in-frame clones and lacks some. This sample has roughly 150,000 clones, with around 87% found just once. The sample comprised peripheral blood. The receptors were sampled from a woman older than 75 with COVID-19, enrolled during active disease. Both conserved end residues are part of each CDR3. The D gene is left open where the match is weak. Rows may omit the clone size; those that give it use once, few, many or a size class.

j_call v_call d_call clone_size cdr3_aa cdr3_nt
TRBJ2-1 TRBV6-5 NA NA CASSYQGNEQFF TGTGCCAGCAGTTATCAGGGCAATGAGCAGTTCTTC
TRBJ1-3 TRBV28 TRBD1 few CASSLGDRGTGNTIYF TGTGCCAGCAGTTTAGGGGACAGGGGGACTGGAAACACCATATATTTT
TRBJ1-6 TRBV19 NA NA CASRQGNSPLHF TGTGCCAGTAGACAGGGCAATTCACCCCTCCACTTT
TRBJ2-7 TRBV7-9 TRBD1 NA CASSPGQGTYEQYF TGTGCCAGCAGCCCGGGACAGGGGACCTACGAGCAGTACTTC
TRBJ1-4 TRBV6-2/TRBV6-3 TRBD1 NA CASSTGTGIEKLFF TGTGCCAGCAGTACCGGGACAGGGATTGAAAAACTGTTTTTT
TRBJ1-1 TRBV28 NA NA CAVPGLRNTEAFF TGTGCCGTCCCAGGGCTGCGGAACACTGAAGCTTTCTTT
TRBJ1-6 TRBV2 NA NA CASSENEGIGSPLHF TGTGCCAGCAGTGAAAATGAGGGTATAGGGTCACCCCTCCACTTT
TRBJ2-1 TRBV6-6 TRBD2 NA CASNLAGGGYNEQFF TGTGCCAGCAATTTAGCGGGAGGGGGCTACAATGAGCAGTTCTTC
TRBJ2-5 TRBV28 TRBD1 few CASSSPGTGKETQYF TGTGCCAGCAGTTCCCCCGGGACAGGGAAAGAGACCCAGTACTTC
TRBJ1-2 TRBV3-1/TRBV3-2 NA NA CASTPGVTNGYTF TGTGCCAGCACTCCCGGGGTGACAAACGGCTACACCTTC
TRBJ1-2 TRBV11-2 NA few CASSLVQTNYGYTF TGTGCCAGCAGCTTAGTACAAACTAACTATGGCTACACCTTC
TRBJ2-5 TRBV7-3 TRBD1 NA CASSKHTGTGGETQYF TGTGCCAGCAGCAAACATACCGGGACAGGAGGCGAGACCCAGTACTTC
TRBJ2-3 TRBV7-2 TRBD2 NA CASSRYSGWGTDTQYF TGTGCCAGCAGCCGCTATAGCGGGTGGGGCACAGATACGCAGTATTTT
TRBJ1-5 TRBV28 TRBD1 NA CATLRPGGSNQPQHF TGTGCCACCCTACGTCCAGGGGGGAGCAATCAGCCCCAGCATTTT
TRBJ2-1 TRBV19 TRBD1 NA CASSGDRDENEQFF TGTGCCAGTAGCGGGGACAGGGATGAGAATGAGCAGTTCTTC
TRBJ2-1 TRBV20-1 TRBD2 NA CSASREAGGSNEQFF TGCAGTGCTAGTCGTGAAGCGGGAGGATCCAATGAGCAGTTCTTC
TRBJ2-1 TRBV7-3 TRBD2 NA CASSLAGALGNEQFF TGTGCCAGCAGTCTAGCGGGAGCCTTGGGGAATGAGCAGTTCTTC
TRBJ2-1 TRBV5-4 NA NA CASSLLSGVAYNEQFF TGTGCCAGCAGCTTGCTTTCGGGAGTTGCCTACAATGAGCAGTTCTTC
TRBJ1-2 TRBV6-5 TRBD1 NA CASSWGQGIGYTF TGTGCCAGCAGTTGGGGACAGGGGATCGGCTACACCTTC
TRBJ2-7 TRBV28 NA NA CASRPGSYYEQYF TGTGCCAGCAGACCCGGGAGCTACTACGAGCAGTACTTC
TRBJ1-5 TRBV5-1 TRBD1 NA CASRAGTGGGQPQHF TGCGCCAGCAGAGCCGGGACAGGGGGCGGACAGCCCCAGCATTTT
TRBJ1-3 TRBV10-3 NA NA CAISNLGHHSGNTIYF TGTGCCATCAGTAATTTGGGACACCACTCTGGAAACACCATATATTTT
TRBJ2-7 TRBV9 NA NA CASSVGGESDYEQYF TGTGCCAGCAGCGTAGGCGGGGAATCGGACTACGAGCAGTACTTC
TRBJ1-1 TRBV3-1/TRBV3-2 TRBD1 few CASSQEKNRGTEAFF TGTGCCAGCAGCCAAGAAAAAAACAGGGGGACTGAAGCTTTCTTT
TRBJ2-3 TRBV3-1/TRBV3-2 TRBD2 NA CASSQDGGLAGTYTDTQYF TGTGCCAGCAGCCAAGACGGGGGACTAGCGGGAACCTACACAGATACGCAGTATTTT
TRBJ2-1 TRBV6-4 NA NA CASSALPGSYNEQFF TGTGCCAGCAGTGCCCTTCCCGGCTCCTACAATGAGCAGTTCTTC
TRBJ1-4 TRBV19 NA NA CASRGSGESVEKLFF TGTGCCAGCAGGGGATCAGGGGAGTCCGTGGAAAAACTGTTTTTT
TRBJ2-7 TRBV4-3 NA NA CASSQARGYEQYF TGCGCCAGCAGCCAAGCCCGGGGGTACGAGCAGTACTTC